This TCR beta chain was identified during a study of blood T cell repertoires in COVID-19. Study summary: Material from acute and convalescent COVID-19 was sourced from the United States, Italy and Spain.

Only in-frame clones appear in the TCRdb table, and some are missing; sequencing was by immunoSEQ multiplex PCR. Among more than 200,000 clones listed, 85% to 90% were seen once. Per the germline V gene, CDR1 is MDHEN and CDR2 is SYDVKM. This CDR3 is 15 amino acids long. V lost 6 bases, J lost 4 bases, and 7 bases stayed unmatched. Sequencing was carried out using peripheral blood. The TCR originated in a woman aged 55-75 years with acute or convalescent COVID-19. The chain carries TRBV28 and TRBJ2-1, with 9 bases lining up with TRBD2. CDR3 in DNA: TGTGCCAGCAGAAAAGGGACTAGCAGGTACAATGAGCAGTTCTTC. Amino acid sequence: CASRKGTSRYNEQFF.